The 28 T cell receptor beta chains listed next were all sequenced from one sample in a study of T cells in Graves' hyperthyroidism and ophthalmopathy (dated by TCRdb to between 2018 and 2020). Preparation of the library involved multiplex PCR. TCRdb shows the sequencer as Illumina HiSeq 2000. Amplification of TCR beta CDR3 regions was carried out from RNA transcripts. A first-round RT-PCR of the TCR CDR3 used the HTBI primer set with the Qiagen OneStep RT-PCR kit. The public reads were quality trimmed at Q25 with fastp and then assembled into clones with MiXCR by TCRdb, keeping productive beta chains. Every distinct CDR3 protein forms one entry, paired with its most common genes and DNA. This sample is represented by about 350,000 distinct CDR3 sequences; 11% to 15% of them were singletons. The biggest ten clones account for under 30% of the sample. Sequencing used blood. Receptors originate from a woman aged 30 to 39 with Graves' hyperthyroidism.

This clonotype turned up a few times. This sequence joins TRBV29-1 and TRBJ2-2, with 13 bases lining up with TRBD2. CDR3 length equals 15 residues. Germline values: CDR1 SQVTM, CDR2 ANQGSEA. The junction had 3 bases not matched to a gene; V was cut back by 4 bases and J by 4 bases. CDR3 DNA sequence: TGCAGCGTTGTACTAGCGGGAGGGTCCACCGGGGAGCTGTTTTTT. It translates to CSVVLAGGSTGELFF.

This rearrangement joins TRBV2 to TRBJ1-2; tentatively, D is TRBD1 (5 bases). Germline V gene lookup returns CDR1 SNHLY and CDR2 FYNNEI. The CDR3 consists of 15 residues. V dropped 7 bases and J dropped 4 bases, with 19 bases sitting between them. CDR3: CASNMRAGTSYGYTF. The CDR3 nucleotides are TGTGCCAGCAATATGCGGGCCGGGACCTCCTATGGCTACACCTTC.

This rearrangement joins TRBV10-3 to TRBJ2-3; D gene unclear. Trimming shortened V by 4 bases and J by 4 bases, and 9 bases separated the two germline ends. Per germline, CDR1 ENHRY and CDR2 SYGVKD. This CDR3 is built from 13 residues. CDR3 amino acids: CAISGGGADTQYF. As DNA, the CDR3 is TGTGCCATCAGTGGTGGTGGCGCAGATACGCAGTATTTT.

This clonotype occurred many times. The chain is built from TRBV24-1 and TRBJ2-1, with D possibly being TRBD1 or TRBD2 (6 bases each). V dropped 9 bases and J dropped 7 bases, with 21 bases sitting between them. Germline V gene sequence: CDR1 KGHDR, CDR2 SFDVKD. There are 15 residues in the CDR3. The CDR3 reads CATSEGGRADNEQFF. CDR3 in DNA: TGTGCCACCTCCGAGGGGGGCCGCGCTGATAATGAGCAGTTCTTC.

V usage is TRBV19 and J usage is TRBJ2-2, with TRBD2 identical over 9 bases. The CDR3 spans 15 residues. V shed 4 bases, J shed 3 bases, and the junction held 3 bases outside the gene matches. Germline V lookup: CDR1 LNHDA, CDR2 SQIVND (reference sequence). The DNA for the CDR3 is TGTGCCAGTAGTAAAGGCGGGAGGGACACCGGGGAGCTGTTTTTT. It specifies CASSKGGRDTGELFF.

The chain is built from TRBV11-2 and TRBJ2-4; D perhaps matches TRBD2 (5 bases). The CDR3 spans 13 residues. Per germline, CDR1 SGHAT and CDR2 FQNNGV. V lost 5 bases to trimming and J lost 4 bases, with 9 bases between them. The CDR3 reads CASSLDSKNIQYF. The DNA of the CDR3 is TGTGCCAGCAGCCTGGACTCTAAAAACATTCAGTACTTC.

There are many counts of this clonotype. The rearrangement uses TRBV7-2 and TRBJ1-2; unclear D gene. Trimming cost V 2 bases and J 4 bases, with 8 bases left between them. The germline V gene has CDR1 SGHTA and CDR2 FQGNSA. The CDR3 runs 13 residues. CDR3 amino acids: CASSLISSYGYTF. Here the CDR3 DNA reads TGTGCCAGCAGCTTAATTTCGAGCTATGGCTACACCTTC.

About this clonotype itself: A read error is possible here, since a much larger clone lies one base away. The CDR3 sequence: CASAETFNGYSF. CDR3 coding DNA: TGTGCCAGCGCGGAGACATTTAATGGCTACTCCTTC. V gene TRBV6-1 combines with J gene TRBJ1-2, with D unclear. The CDR3 length is 12 residues. The germline V gene has CDR1 MNHNS and CDR2 SASEGT.

Ten or more counts support this clonotype. This chain links TRBV11-2 with TRBJ2-4; D unresolved. This CDR3 has 14 amino acids. Germline V gives CDR1 SGHAT, CDR2 FQNNGV. V was clipped by 5 bases and J by 0 bases, with 8 bases between them. The CDR3 nucleotides are TGTGCCAGCAGCGGCTACGGAGCCAAAAACATTCAGTACTTC. Protein sequence: CASSGYGAKNIQYF.

The genes are TRBV6-1 and TRBJ1-3, with unresolved D. This CDR3 is 16 amino acids long. Germline CDR1 is MNHNS and CDR2 is SASEGT. V lost 5 bases and J lost 0, with 14 bases in between. The CDR3 region has the DNA TGTGCCAGCAGTTTGTATTGGACCTTCTCTGGAAACACCATATATTTT. As protein: CASSLYWTFSGNTIYF.

The chain uses TRBV4-1 and TRBJ1-5; no clear D gene. CDR3 length: 15 residues. Germline lookup yields CDR1 MGHRA and CDR2 YSYEKL. Trimming cost V 0 bases and J 3 bases, with 9 bases left between them. DNA for the CDR3: TGCGCCAGCAGCCAAGATCATGGCTACAATCAGCCCCAGCATTTT. Translating it yields CASSQDHGYNQPQHF.

This clonotype was counted at least ten times. This rearrangement joins TRBV3-1 to TRBJ1-2; weak D call: TRBD1 (5 bases). This CDR3 comprises 13 residues. Germline V lookup: CDR1 LGHDT, CDR2 YNNKEL (reference sequence). V lost 3 bases to trimming and J lost 12 bases, with 17 bases between them. Here the CDR3 DNA reads TGTGCCAGCAGCCACAGGGCCGGATTTTTGCACACCTTC. It is translated as CASSHRAGFLHTF.

This clonotype was observed a few times. The chain uses TRBV28 and TRBJ1-3; no clear D gene. CDR1 MDHEN and CDR2 SYDVKM come from the germline V gene. Trimming stripped 3 bases from V and 0 bases from J, with 9 bases between. CDR3 length: 15 amino acids. The CDR3 region is CASSLSLDSGNTIYF. The DNA of the CDR3 is TGTGCCAGCAGTTTGTCCCTGGACTCTGGAAACACCATATATTTT.

This clonotype was counted a few times. The rearrangement joins TRBV4-2 to TRBJ2-1, with 9 bases that match TRBD1. Germline V gene data show CDR1 as LGHNA and CDR2 as YNFKEQ. CDR3 size: 14 residues. Unmatched junction bases numbered 8, after V lost 5 bases and J lost 9 bases. The CDR3 region is CASSYGQGRSEQFF. In DNA form, the CDR3 reads TGTGCCAGCAGCTATGGACAGGGGCGGAGTGAGCAGTTCTTC.

This clonotype was counted many times. The chain uses TRBV5-1 and TRBJ1-1; D is ambiguous. Trimming took off 2 bases at V and 1 base at J, with 6 bases between the two ends. The germline gives CDR1 SGHRS, CDR2 YFSETQ. This CDR3 has 13 amino acids. CDR3 loop: CASSFEGNTEAFF. CDR3 in DNA: TGCGCCAGCAGCTTTGAAGGGAACACTGAAGCTTTCTTT.

V gene TRBV6-5 combines with J gene TRBJ2-7; D unresolved. The CDR3 spans 14 residues. Per germline, CDR1 MNHEY and CDR2 SVGAGI. Trimming removed 2 bases from V and 1 base from J, with 9 bases in between. CDR3 DNA: TGTGCCAGCAGTTACGGTCCAGAGTCCTACGAGCAGTACTTC. Residues: CASSYGPESYEQYF.

This clonotype was seen many times. The J gene is TRBJ2-7, the V gene TRBV16; TRBD1 might be the D (5 bases). CDR1 KGHSY and CDR2 FQNENV come from the germline V gene. The CDR3 covers 17 residues. Deletions cut 5 bases from V and 1 base from J, with 21 bases between. CDR3 sequence: CASSLGGVTGVSYEQYF. The CDR3 DNA sequence: TGTGCCAGCAGCTTGGGTGGGGTCACAGGCGTGTCCTACGAGCAGTACTTC.

J is TRBJ1-5 and V is TRBV6-2 or TRBV6-3; D ambiguous. The V gene lost 8 bases and the J gene lost 1 base, with 6 bases spanning the gap. The germline V gene encodes CDR1 MNHEY and CDR2 SVGEGT. CDR3 length equals 12 residues. For the CDR3, the DNA is TGTGCCAGCCGGTTAAGCAATCAGCCCCAGCATTTT. Translation gives CASRLSNQPQHF.

This clonotype was observed at least ten times. V usage is TRBV27 and J usage is TRBJ2-7; no definite D call. V dropped 3 bases and J dropped 3 bases, with 15 bases sitting between them. Germline loops: CDR1 MNHEY, CDR2 SMNVEV (reference sequence). The CDR3 extends over 15 amino acids. The DNA for the CDR3 is TGTGCCAGCAGTTTCAACGAATACACTTTCTACGAGCAGTACTTC. This translates into CASSFNEYTFYEQYF.

There are many counts of this clonotype. The chain links TRBV20-1 to TRBJ2-7; D is perhaps TRBD2 (5 bases). Germline V lookup: CDR1 DFQATT, CDR2 SNEGSKA (reference sequence). The CDR3 has 17 residues. V lost 4 bases and J 2 bases, leaving 24 bases between the germline ends. CDR3 amino acids: CSATGTGGSTFPYEQYF. CDR3 coding DNA: TGCAGTGCTACCGGTACCGGAGGCTCCACGTTCCCCTACGAGCAGTACTTC.

The V call is TRBV30, the J call TRBJ2-7; D is perhaps TRBD2 (5 bases). The CDR3 spans 14 residues. Germline V gives CDR1 GTSNPN, CDR2 SVGIG (reference sequence). V dropped 3 bases and J dropped 4 bases, with 16 bases sitting between them. CDR3 bases: TGTGCCTGGAGCCTAAGACTACCGAATTACGAGCAGTACTTC. Amino acids: CAWSLRLPNYEQYF. The whole variable domain, remainder taken from reference TRBV30 and TRBJ2-7, is SQTIHQWPATLVQPVGSPLSLECTVEGTSNPNLYWYRQAAGRGLQLLFYSVGIGQISSEVPQNLSASRPQDRQFILSSKKLLLSDSGFYLCAWSLRLPNYEQYFGPGTRLTVT.

This clonotype was observed many times. The chain links TRBV9 to TRBJ2-2; D unclear. CDR1 is SGDLS and CDR2 is YYNGEE in the germline V gene. The CDR3 contains 13 residues. Trimming shortened V by 0 bases and J by 4 bases, and 4 bases separated the two germline ends. The CDR3 region is CASSVGGTGELFF. The CDR3 DNA sequence: TGTGCCAGCAGCGTAGGTGGCACCGGGGAGCTGTTTTTT.

About this clonotype itself: This may come from a read error, since a much larger clone is one base off. In DNA, the CDR3 is TGTGCCAGCAGTGACCGTAGCAGTCAGCCCCAGCATTTT. It is translated as CASSDRSSQPQHF. J is TRBJ1-5 and V is TRBV2, with D unresolved. Germline V gives CDR1 SNHLY, CDR2 FYNNEI. This CDR3 contains 13 residues.

The V call is TRBV6-5, the J call TRBJ2-1; D could derive from TRBD1 or TRBD2 (5 bases each). V lost 1 base, J lost 2 bases, and 15 bases lay in between. Germline V CDR1 and CDR2: MNHEY, SVGAGI. The CDR3 has 17 residues. CDR3 sequence reads: CASSYFPTAETYNEQFF. The CDR3, as DNA: TGTGCCAGCAGTTACTTTCCGACAGCGGAGACCTACAATGAGCAGTTCTTC.

This clonotype was counted at least ten times. The chain couples TRBV25-1 to TRBJ2-7; D may be TRBD1 (6 bases). CDR1 and CDR2 (germline): MGHDK, SYGVNS. The CDR3 totals 14 residues. Trimming shortened V by 2 bases and J by 6 bases, and 14 bases separated the two germline ends. CDR3 amino acids: CASSEGQKGLEQYF. In DNA, the CDR3 is TGTGCCAGCAGTGAAGGACAGAAGGGTCTCGAGCAGTACTTC.

This sequence joins TRBV20-1 and TRBJ1-2, with a weak D call TRBD1 (5 bases). CDR3 size: 14 residues. Trimming removed 0 bases from V and 3 bases from J, with 11 bases in between. Germline CDR1 and CDR2: DFQATT and SNEGSKA (reference sequence). The CDR3 region has the DNA TGCAGTGCTAGAGATTGGGGCCAGGACTATGGCTACACCTTC. Translated: CSARDWGQDYGYTF.

This clonotype occurred many times. V gene TRBV10-3 combines with J gene TRBJ1-1; D perhaps matches TRBD1 (5 bases). V gave up 2 bases and J gave up 1 base, with 11 bases separating them. The CDR3 length is 15 residues. Per germline, CDR1 ENHRY and CDR2 SYGVKD. CDR3 sequence reads: CAISETREGNTEAFF. In DNA, the CDR3 is TGTGCCATCAGTGAGACCAGGGAAGGGAACACTGAAGCTTTCTTT.

The genes are TRBV19 and TRBJ1-5; D is perhaps TRBD1 (5 bases). The CDR3 has 15 amino acids. Trimming pared 8 bases from V and 0 bases from J, leaving 14 bases between. From germline, CDR1 is LNHDA and CDR2 SQIVND (reference sequence). The DNA of the CDR3 is TGTGCCAGTGATATTCAGGGTTATAGCAATCAGCCCCAGCATTTT. Translation gives CASDIQGYSNQPQHF.